Below, one TCR beta chain is given with its context. As yet, its antigen is unknown. PCR involved 60 Vbeta and 13 Jbeta primers. Only in-frame clones appear in the TCRdb table, and some are missing; sequencing was by immunoSEQ multiplex PCR. Among around 250,000 clones listed, around 81% were seen once. This record belongs to a study of cytomegalovirus exposure and HLA in healthy donors. This CDR3 region has 15 residues. Germline lookup yields CDR1 SGHVS and CDR2 FQNEAQ. Trimming left V 5 bases short and J 9 bases short, with 17 bases between. Study-wide points: On later analysis, the bulk of CMV-associated TCR beta chains appeared to be HLA-restricted.

The clonotype originates from an older woman in good health and CMV-seropositive. The sequencing input was PBMCs. The chain is built from TRBV7-8 and TRBJ1-6; D is ambiguous. This CDR3 is CASSPGGSVSSPLHF. CDR3 DNA sequence: TGTGCCAGCAGCCCGGGTGGCTCGGTTAGTTCACCCCTCCACTTT.